Many counts were recorded for the clone carrying this T cell receptor (beta chain). No antigen is known for it. Trimming removed 5 bases at V and 2 bases at J, with 12 bases between. This CDR3 comprises 14 residues. One entry per CDR3 protein, called by TCRdb with MiXCR from the reads. The sample consists of approximately 76,000 distinct CDR3 sequences, 3% to 4.5% of them appearing once. The data were taken from a study of T cell repertoires in cytomegalovirus infection. Study-wide background: An indication of both CMV infection and matching HLA type came from public TCR beta signatures. Findings and limits, study-wide: CMV-specific HLA-C-restricted TCR beta clonotypes dominated the ex vivo response. Adding up the frequency of public TCR beta families identified people who carried CMV plus the relevant HLA.

V and J are TRBV12-3 or TRBV12-4 and TRBJ1-1, with TRBD1 as a possible D gene (5 bases). Sequencing input: PBMCs. The receptor comes from a human donor in good health (CMV status not recorded). Some clones in this sample may be carry-over from other donors' samples. Here the CDR3 DNA reads TGTGCCAGCAGTCTCCGGGGCCAAAACACTGAAGCTTTCTTT. Translated, it gives CASSLRGQNTEAFF.